This TCR beta chain emerged from a study of cytomegalovirus exposure and HLA in healthy donors (dated by TCRdb to the late 2010s). The study in broad terms: In an earlier analysis of fewer than 750 of the donors, approximately 300 Gb of sequence data and some 120 million unique TCR beta sequences from about 179 million T cells were reported. Roughly 310 gigabases of sequencing data and tens of millions of unique TCR sequences were included in an early release covering roughly 600 HLA-typed donors. Of the roughly 390 genotyped donors, roughly 80% were placed in the genetic ancestry cluster associated with self-reported Caucasian donors. The study aimed to test whether cataloging public T cell receptors could reveal signatures of past pathogen exposure. Using immunosequencing, the study profiled T cell repertoires from 640 or so subjects and related those repertoires to cytomegalovirus serostatus. Along with the approximately 620-subject first cohort, a separate validation cohort of over a hundred different subjects was used. To predict cytomegalovirus infection status, the study brought together high-throughput TCR immunosequencing, statistical association of individual TCRs with disease status, and machine learning. A later analysis re-examined previously published TCR beta repertoires from just over 650 donors and added high-resolution HLA genotyping to investigate patterns of TCR occurrence. The later analysis used no new phenotypic data to find candidate immune exposures, relying instead on TCR beta sequences and their occurrence across donors. An earlier analysis of a few hundred of the donors applied high-throughput TCR beta sequencing to assess whether each TCR beta V gene segment acted as functional or pseudogenic. Donor age, sex, ethnicity and CMV serostatus were collected together with the repertoire data. A later genetic analysis took genome-wide SNP genotypes for about 55% of the 666 donors and used that subset as a discovery cohort. All discovery cohort repertoires had been generated on a single sequencing platform. HLA typing covered class I and class II loci at four-digit resolution. Typing coverage varied by locus: about 620-630 donors for A, B, C, DRB1 and DQB1; roughly 520 for DQA1; about 570 for DPA1; roughly 450 for DPB1. Roughly 5 DR-DQ haplotypes were handled as single units for association and clustering, since linkage in the cohort was strong. On average, around 240,000 unique TCR beta nucleotide sequences were sequenced per donor among about 400 genotyped donors of the cohort, with about 19% of those sequences being non-productive. Broad study findings and their caveats: Cytomegalovirus status was reported to be diagnosed by the classifier with high specificity and sensitivity in both the original and validation cohorts. In a later genetic analysis, a missense DCLRE1C variant was associated with V-gene and J-gene trimming of TCR beta chains, and the association was replicated in an independent cohort. According to a later analysis, TCR association rates differed among HLA loci, with DRB1 alleles showing the most associated TCRs and HLA-C alleles showing the fewest. A further reported finding was that TCR beta sequences accurately predicted the HLA-A and HLA-B alleles for most subjects in the first cohort. Sequencing depth was assumed to be roughly uniform across donors in the presence/absence analyses, though that assumption may not hold. When HLA alleles, especially DR and DQ, strongly co-occurred, attributing TCR associations to individual alleles was difficult. Correlated functional status among segregating V segments might be attributable to linkage disequilibrium, but an unknown experimental factor could not be ruled out. CMV serostatus was the only immune exposure information available for the cohort. Because counts were too low, 15 to 20 rarely observed V segments, including chromosome 9 orphons, were excluded from the earlier analysis of 587 of the donors. Most TCR sequences were seen in very few donors, while some public TCRs were found in many individuals. According to a later genetic analysis, donors in an Asian-associated ancestry cluster had fewer N-insertions in productive TCRs than the approximately 700-donor mean. Compared with equally common non-associated chains, HLA-associated TCR beta chains in a later analysis were more clonally expanded and had lower generation probabilities. A group of highly shared sequence variants was considered likely to be a technical artifact of the sequencing pipeline. In a later analysis, about 17,000 TCR beta sequences were associated with specific HLA alleles at a false discovery rate of 0.05. It was suggested by the authors that the approach could potentially be generalized to other disease states and immunological phenotypes. The 87-base-pair reads could not distinguish some IMGT-functional V segments, including TRBV6-2 and TRBV6-3, so those segments were excluded. Because some donors lacked HLA typing at each locus, the association tests relied only on the typed subset. Only TCR beta chains were sequenced in this cohort, and the absence of alpha or paired-chain data limited detectable features. In a later analysis, several top co-occurrence clusters were reported to appear linked to parvovirus B19, influenza, CMV and Epstein-Barr virus. Three of the identified cytomegalovirus-associated TCR beta chains were confirmed in vitro to be specific for cytomegalovirus antigens. In an earlier analysis of under 600 of the donors, most TCR beta V segments were observed in productive rearrangements about 87% or about 30% of the time, broadly matching IMGT annotations. A total of roughly 160 TCR beta chains were listed by the study as associated with cytomegalovirus. Most CMV-associated TCR beta chains appeared to be HLA-restricted in a later analysis, and the HLA associations seemed to be driven largely by CMV exposure.

This clone appeared a single time. Its antigen remains undetermined. No base qualities exist here, and no much larger clone lies one base off it. The library was made by the immunoSEQ multiplex PCR assay. A mixture of 60 forward primers for TCR Vbeta segments and 13 reverse primers for TCR Jbeta segments was used in the multiplex PCR. The CDR3 region of rearranged TCR beta genes was amplified from genomic DNA by a multiplex PCR assay. Amplified TCR beta libraries were sequenced as 87-base-pair reads on the Illumina HiSeq System. In the original analysis: In a later analysis, tens of millions of unique TCR beta chains were counted across the 650 to 750 repertoires, and roughly 11 million of these chains were shared by at least two donors. A nearest-neighbor algorithm error-corrected the raw reads and collapsed the reads into unique sequences, merging closely related sequences to remove PCR and sequencing errors. V, D and J gene segments were assigned by aligning CDR3 sequences to IMGT reference sequences. For a sequence to be retained, at least a six-nucleotide match to both a V gene segment and a J gene segment was required. A rearrangement was called productive if the CDR3 had no stop codons and remained in frame with V and J, and every other rearrangement was called non-productive. Following IMGT convention, CDR3 was defined as the stretch from the second conserved V-encoded cysteine to the conserved J-encoded phenylalanine. The earlier analysis of approximately 500 of the donors excluded sequences that lacked an unambiguous match to a single V gene segment. An earlier analysis of 550 to 650 of the donors classified V segments as functional when productive rearrangements were above 56.7% and as segregating when the standard deviation between donors was above 5%. To diagnose cytomegalovirus status from the catalog of TCR beta chain sequences, a statistical classification framework was built. In a later analysis, V and J genes were assigned by comparing TCR nucleotide sequences against IMGT/GENE-DB human TR gene sequences. Using the TCRdist pipeline, a later analysis assigned CDR3 sequences along with most-parsimonious VDJ recombination scenarios. In a later analysis, each TCR beta chain was defined by its CDR3 amino acid sequence together with its V-gene family, and reads without a unique V-gene family were excluded. To address suspected cross-contamination and a sequencing artifact, a later analysis removed 592 highly shared, low-generation-probability nucleotide sequences. In a later analysis, a clonal expansion index was calculated for each public chain from normalized within-repertoire ranks of inferred template counts. A later analysis computed generation probabilities with a VDJ recombination model fitted to out-of-frame rearrangements, and checked the results against IGoR. A later analysis scored TCR-TCR, TCR-HLA and TCR-CMV co-occurrence with hypergeometric tests, applying a repertoire-size bias correction to TCR pairs. A later analysis estimated false discovery rates by permuting HLA or CMV assignments 20 times. A later analysis grouped co-occurring TCRs with DBSCAN, adding TCRdist sequence similarity when clustering within HLA-allele-positive subsets. Repertoires with fewer than 30,000 or more than 120,000 public chains were left out of co-occurrence clustering, as were a few repertoires with anomalous nucleotide sharing. Here the immuneACCESS table is served through TCRdb, limited to in-frame sequences with V and J called. Missing clones are a known gap in these copies; in checked studies unresolved V genes cover under half, and the rest lacks a known reason. For V, J and clone size, that table is used; D and trimming come from the DNA. This sample has about 150,000 clones in its table, and about 82% of those were observed once. Together, the top ten hold approximately 4.2% of the sample.

The cohort was made up of 500 to 850 healthy bone marrow donors. Cohort members were all nominally healthy when sampled, although unrecorded immune exposures were likely present. The donor tested CMV seropositive and was one of the 289 seropositive cohort members. Every donor gave a peripheral blood sample, and the peripheral blood mononuclear cells from that sample were used for TCR beta sequencing. Genomic DNA was extracted from the blood cell samples with the Qiagen DNeasy Blood Extraction Kit. The germline V gene sets CDR1 to SGHNT and CDR2 to YENEEA. V and J are truncated by 5 bases and 5 bases respectively, leaving an intervening sequence of 13 bases. The CDR3 runs 14 amino acids, cysteine and phenylalanine included. Just the 42-base CDR3 DNA is kept, in frame starting at base 1.

The rearrangement joined TRBV11-3 to TRBJ2-1; TRBD1 is possibly the D segment (5 matching bases). Sequencing was performed on PBMCs. This clonotype was sampled from a woman in her thirties or forties in good health and CMV-seropositive. The CDR3 reads CASSPGAVNNEQFF. The bases read TGTGCCAGCAGCCCTGGGGCGGTAAACAATGAGCAGTTCTTC. This CDR3, with the reference TRBV11-3 and TRBJ2-1 proteins standing in past its ends, gives the full variable domain EAGVVQSPRYKIIEKKQPVAFWCNPISGHNTLYWYLQNLGQGPELLIRYENEEAVDDSQLPKDRFSAERLKGVDSTLKIQPAELGDSAVYLCASSPGAVNNEQFFGPGTRLTVL.